A selection of T cell receptor beta chains follows, all from one sample in a study of blood T cell repertoires in COVID-19. Some clones are missing from TCRdb's copy, which holds only in-frame ones; the method was immunoSEQ multiplex PCR. The sample includes 30,000 to 40,000 clones, about 91% of them seen just once. Sequencing was carried out using peripheral blood. Receptors originate from a woman in her thirties in a cohort sampled during active COVID-19. Both conserved end residues are part of each CDR3.

v_call: TRBV18
cdr3_length: 14
j_call: TRBJ2-7
cdr3_aa: CASSPTGTIYEQYF

v_call: TRBV5-6
cdr3_length: 15
j_call: TRBJ2-1
cdr3_aa: CASSFKGGSYNEQFF

v_call: TRBV30
cdr3_length: 15
j_call: TRBJ1-1
cdr3_aa: CAWSVQNRGNTEAFF

v_call: TRBV28
cdr3_length: 12
j_call: TRBJ1-2
cdr3_aa: CASRRTGYGYTF

v_call: TRBV6-2/TRBV6-3
cdr3_length: 15
j_call: TRBJ1-5
cdr3_aa: CASSEGGTGGLPQHF

v_call: TRBV11-3
cdr3_length: 14
j_call: TRBJ1-1
cdr3_aa: CASSLDGGGTEAFF

v_call: TRBV5-4
cdr3_length: 15
j_call: TRBJ2-1
cdr3_aa: CASSLDRGRYNEQFF

v_call: TRBV5-5
cdr3_length: 14
j_call: TRBJ1-2
cdr3_aa: CASTIAGGRYGYTF

v_call: TRBV9
cdr3_length: 13
j_call: TRBJ2-5
cdr3_aa: CASSVVEGGTQYF

v_call: TRBV28
cdr3_length: 14
j_call: TRBJ2-7
cdr3_aa: CASRPAGAGGEQYF

v_call: TRBV6-5
cdr3_length: 15
j_call: TRBJ1-2
cdr3_aa: CASGIGQGNSYGYTF

v_call: TRBV29-1
cdr3_length: 13
j_call: TRBJ1-2
cdr3_aa: CSVTSTGSYGYTF

v_call: TRBV2
cdr3_length: 12
j_call: TRBJ2-7
cdr3_aa: CASSATSYEQYF

v_call: TRBV28
cdr3_length: 13
j_call: TRBJ1-2
cdr3_aa: CASSSPGAYGYTF

v_call: TRBV6-5
cdr3_length: 14
j_call: TRBJ2-2
cdr3_aa: CASSKTGDTGELFF

v_call: TRBV5-6
cdr3_length: 16
j_call: TRBJ1-2
cdr3_aa: CASSLTWTGGIGGYTF

v_call: TRBV5-1
cdr3_length: 15
j_call: TRBJ2-7
cdr3_aa: CASSLEGQGPYEQYF

v_call: TRBV6-5
cdr3_length: 12
j_call: TRBJ1-2
cdr3_aa: CASSYGGGIYTF